The 19 T cell receptor beta chains below all came from one sample that was sequenced in a study of blood T cell repertoires in COVID-19. TCRdb keeps only in-frame clones here, not all; method: immunoSEQ multiplex PCR. In the table there are 160,000 or so clones, around 87% of which are singletons. The sequenced material came from peripheral blood. These receptors all come from a woman aged 40 to 55 with acute or convalescent COVID-19.

The chain joins TRBV6-5 to TRBJ1-5; 9 nucleotides agree with TRBD1. Germline V gene data show CDR1 as MNHEY and CDR2 as SVGAGI. Unmatched junction bases numbered 7, after V lost 6 bases and J lost 4 bases. This CDR3 region has 15 residues. Here the CDR3 DNA reads TGTGCCAGCAGGGGGGACAGGGCCTTGAATCAGCCCCAGCATTTT. The encoded protein is CASRGDRALNQPQHF.

Concerning this clone itself: Other DNA sequences from this sample encode an identical CDR3 as well. The chain recombines TRBV5-1 with TRBJ2-1; D is undetermined. Germline CDR1 reads SGHRS; CDR2 reads YFSETQ. This CDR3 is built from 15 residues. V lost 0 bases and J 0 bases, leaving 7 bases between the germline ends. The chain's CDR3 is CASSLGQISYNEQFF. CDR3 DNA: TGCGCCAGCAGCTTGGGGCAGATCTCCTACAATGAGCAGTTCTTC.

The chain joins TRBV2 to TRBJ2-3; D possibly corresponds to TRBD1 (6 bases). This CDR3 comprises 15 residues. V was clipped by 6 bases and J by 5 bases, with 18 bases between them. CDR1 and CDR2 from the germline V gene are SNHLY and FYNNEI. CDR3 sequence: CASRERRSGEDTQYF. Written as DNA, the CDR3 is TGTGCCAGCAGGGAGAGGAGGTCAGGGGAAGATACGCAGTATTTT.

The chain has TRBV28 and TRBJ2-6, with 10 bases fitting TRBD1. V was clipped by 3 bases and J by 0 bases; unmatched bases: 2. Germline-derived CDR1 and CDR2 are MDHEN and SYDVKM. CDR3 length: 17 amino acids. The CDR3 loop reads CASSFGTGVSGANVLTF. CDR3 nucleotides: TGTGCCAGCAGTTTCGGGACAGGGGTCTCTGGGGCCAACGTCCTGACTTTC.

The V gene is TRBV9, the J gene TRBJ2-2; tentatively, D is TRBD2 (5 bases). Germline V lookup: CDR1 SGDLS, CDR2 YYNGEE. The germline V and J ends were trimmed by 3 bases and 3 bases, with 27 bases remaining between them. The CDR3 has 20 residues. The CDR3 is CASSGDYSLRARGHTGELFF. CDR3 sequence (DNA): TGTGCCAGCAGCGGCGACTACTCCCTGAGAGCTAGAGGACACACCGGGGAGCTGTTTTTT. The full variable domain, with the rest looked up from reference TRBV9 and TRBJ2-2, is DSGVTQTPKHLITATGQRVTLRCSPRSGDLSVYWYQQSLDQGLQFLIQYYNGEERAKGNILERFSAQQFPDLHSELNLSSLELGDSALYFCASSGDYSLRARGHTGELFFGEGSRLTVL.

V is TRBV6-4 and J is TRBJ1-4, with 8 bases lining up with TRBD1. CDR1 MRHNA and CDR2 SNTAGT come from the germline V gene. V was pared by 6 bases and J by 0 bases, with 6 bases of the junction left unmatched. The CDR3 totals 16 residues. The CDR3 region has the DNA TGTGCCAGCAGCGGGGACAGGATTGCAACTAATGAAAAACTGTTTTTT. Amino acid sequence: CASSGDRIATNEKLFF.

The chain uses TRBV3-1 (or the pseudogene TRBV3-2) and TRBJ1-4; 10 nucleotides match TRBD1. Germline CDR1 is LGHDT and CDR2 is YNNKEL (reference sequence). This CDR3 is 17 amino acids long. V trimming: 0 bases; J trimming: 3 bases; junction bases outside the gene matches: 4. The CDR3 sequence is CASSQDPGQGANEKLFF. CDR3 in DNA: TGTGCCAGCAGCCAAGATCCTGGACAGGGGGCTAATGAAAAACTGTTTTTT.

This chain connects TRBV28 to TRBJ2-7, with a possible D match to TRBD2 (6 bases). V shed 7 bases and J shed 4 bases, with 11 bases lying between them. The CDR3 loop spans 12 amino acids. Germline V gene data show CDR1 as MDHEN and CDR2 as SYDVKM. This CDR3 is CASKGTRYEQYF. The CDR3, as DNA: TGTGCCAGCAAGGGGACTCGGTACGAGCAGTACTTC.

V and J are TRBV4-1 and TRBJ2-1; 10 positions agree with TRBD2. V lost 1 base and J lost 4; bases outside the gene matches: 10. The CDR3 length is 18 residues. Germline V gives CDR1 MGHRA, CDR2 YSYEKL. In DNA, the CDR3 is TGCGCCAGCAGCCAAGTCCCCATAAGCGGGGGGGCATACAATGAGCAGTTCTTC. Translating it yields CASSQVPISGGAYNEQFF.

The V and J genes are TRBV18 and TRBJ2-2, with D perhaps TRBD2 (6 bases). The V gene's germline CDR1 is KGHSH and CDR2 LQKENI. This CDR3 contains 16 residues. The V end lost 2 bases, the J end lost 0 bases, and 10 bases lay between the germline ends. The CDR3 bases are TGTGCCAGCTCACCATTCAGCGGGTCGAACACCGGGGAGCTGTTTTTT. This gives the protein CASSPFSGSNTGELFF. Looking up the rest from reference TRBV18 and TRBJ2-2 gives the full variable domain: NAGVMQNPRHLVRRRGQEARLRCSPMKGHSHVYWYRQLPEEGLKFMVYLQKENIIDESGMPKERFSAEFPKEGPSILRIQQVVRGDSAAYFCASSPFSGSNTGELFFGEGSRLTVL.

This clone has a handful of counts. The chain links TRBV4-1 to TRBJ2-1; possibly TRBD2 for D (6 bases). The CDR3 sequence is 16 residues long. Germline loops: CDR1 MGHRA, CDR2 YSYEKL. V was cut by 1 base and J by 2 bases, with 12 bases left in between. Here the CDR3 reads CASSQGWGGTYNEQFF. For the CDR3, the DNA is TGCGCCAGCAGCCAAGGGTGGGGAGGTACCTACAATGAGCAGTTCTTC.

This clone was observed a handful of times. CDR3 protein: CASSADAGGTGNTIYF. The CDR3, as DNA: TGTGCCAGCAGCGCGGATGCGGGGGGTACTGGAAACACCATATATTTT. The rearrangement uses TRBV9 and TRBJ1-3, with TRBD1 as a possible D gene (5 bases). The CDR3 loop spans 16 amino acids. V was shortened by 3 bases and J by 2 bases, with 15 bases between the two germline ends. The germline gives CDR1 SGDLS, CDR2 YYNGEE.

This sequence joins TRBV2 and TRBJ1-5, with 7 bases lining up with TRBD1. Germline lookup yields CDR1 SNHLY and CDR2 FYNNEI. With 6 bases clipped from V and 2 bases from J, the junction kept 7 bases outside the gene matches. CDR3 size: 15 residues. This CDR3 is CASRVRDRGNQPQHF. As DNA, the CDR3 is TGTGCCAGCAGGGTCCGGGACAGAGGCAATCAGCCCCAGCATTTT.

The chain is built from TRBV9 and TRBJ2-3, with a tentative D call TRBD2 (5 bases). The CDR3 runs 13 residues. Germline CDR1 is SGDLS and CDR2 is YYNGEE. The ends were cut back, 3 bases at V and 6 bases at J, with 11 bases in the middle. This chain's CDR3 is CASSAPDSDTQYF. As DNA, the CDR3 is TGTGCCAGCAGCGCCCCGGACTCGGATACGCAGTATTTT. Filled out from reference TRBV9 and TRBJ2-3, the complete variable domain reads DSGVTQTPKHLITATGQRVTLRCSPRSGDLSVYWYQQSLDQGLQFLIQYYNGEERAKGNILERFSAQQFPDLHSELNLSSLELGDSALYFCASSAPDSDTQYFGPGTRLTVL.

This sequence joins TRBV6-5 and TRBJ1-4; possibly TRBD1 for D (6 bases). Trimming stripped 2 bases from V and 8 bases from J, with 12 bases between. There are 14 residues in the CDR3. Germline V CDR1 and CDR2: MNHEY, SVGAGI. The CDR3 nucleotides are TGTGCCAGCAGTTACGGGGGCGCAGGGGAAAAACTGTTTTTT. Amino acid sequence: CASSYGGAGEKLFF.

This clone occurred a few times. The chain uses TRBV6-1 and TRBJ1-6, with D perhaps matching TRBD1 (5 bases). Germline CDR1 reads MNHNS; CDR2 reads SASEGT. V lost 3 bases and J 0 bases, leaving 6 bases between the germline ends. The CDR3 sequence is 15 residues long. CDR3 amino acids: CASSDDSSYNSPLHF. CDR3 sequence (DNA): TGTGCCAGCAGTGACGACAGCTCCTATAATTCACCCCTCCACTTT.

This clone occurred once. J is TRBJ2-3 and V is TRBV28; weak D call: TRBD2 (6 bases). Germline V gene sequence: CDR1 MDHEN, CDR2 SYDVKM. V shed 4 bases and J shed 2 bases, with 10 bases lying between them. The CDR3 totals 14 residues. The CDR3 sequence is CASSSRGSTDTQYF. The CDR3, as DNA: TGTGCCAGCAGTTCACGGGGGTCCACAGATACGCAGTATTTT.

The V call is TRBV30, the J call TRBJ2-1; no clear D gene. The CDR3 sequence is 15 residues long. V was shortened by 2 bases and J by 2 bases, with 13 bases between the two germline ends. The germline V gene encodes CDR1 GTSNPN and CDR2 SVGIG (reference sequence). The CDR3 here is CAWSLGSGPYNEQFF. For the CDR3, the DNA is TGTGCCTGGAGTCTAGGATCTGGCCCCTACAATGAGCAGTTCTTC.

The V and J genes are TRBV24-1 and TRBJ2-1; the match to TRBD2 covers 8 bases. The CDR3 length is 15 residues. Germline CDR1 reads KGHDR; CDR2 reads SFDVKD. Unmatched junction bases numbered 10, after V lost 4 bases and J lost 9 bases. CDR3 DNA: TGTGCCACCAGTGACCCCTCGGGAGGGGGTGGTGAGCAGTTCTTC. Its protein is CATSDPSGGGGEQFF.